This TCR beta chain emerged from a study of blood T cells in healthy people across ages. Study conclusions and caveats: Higher diversity and more naive CD4+ cells were features of long-lived donors, compared to aged donors.

Primers used in a second PCR of about 6 to 11 cycles were a sample-barcoded 5' primer and a J-beta primer mix. TCRdb re-called the 5' RACE reads through MiXCR, storing one row per CDR3 protein. The sample records fewer than 900,000 distinct CDR3 sequences, approximately 50% being singletons. The CDR3 spans 14 residues. Germline V lookup: CDR1 SGHTA, CDR2 FQGNSA. With respect to this clonotype: Antigen specificity is unknown. An end of the junction does not agree with germline; a read error may underlie this.

Sequencing used blood. The V gene is TRBV7-2, the J gene TRBJ2-7; D ambiguous. The receptor comes from a woman aged 60-75 years in good health. In DNA form, the CDR3 reads TGTGCCAGCAGCTTACGGCCCGGGTCTGACATTCAGCACTTC. This translates into CASSLRPGSDIQHF.